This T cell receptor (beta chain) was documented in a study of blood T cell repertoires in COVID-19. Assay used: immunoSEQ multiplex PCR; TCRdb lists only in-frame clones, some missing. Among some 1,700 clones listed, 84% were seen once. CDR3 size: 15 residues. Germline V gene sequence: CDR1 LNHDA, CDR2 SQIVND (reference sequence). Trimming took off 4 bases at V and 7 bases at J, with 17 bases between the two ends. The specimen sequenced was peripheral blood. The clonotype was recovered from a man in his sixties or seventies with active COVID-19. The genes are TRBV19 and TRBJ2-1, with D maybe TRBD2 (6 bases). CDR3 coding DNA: TGTGCCAGTAGTAACACAAGGACTATTTTGAATGAGCAGTTCTTC. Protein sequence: CASSNTRTILNEQFF.